A single sample gave rise to the 20 T cell receptor beta chains below, sequenced in a study of blood T cell repertoires in COVID-19. The repertoire was sequenced with immunoSEQ multiplex PCR; TCRdb's copy has only in-frame clones and lacks some. Of around 100,000 clones listed, roughly 80% are singletons. What was sequenced was peripheral blood. These receptors were collected from a human donor in a cohort sampled during active COVID-19.

This chain joins TRBV9 and TRBJ2-6; D gene unclear. V lost 4 bases and J 4 bases, leaving 12 bases between the germline ends. Germline assignment: CDR1 SGDLS and CDR2 YYNGEE. This CDR3 comprises 15 residues. DNA of the CDR3: TGTGCCAGCAGCCCCCGGGTATCGGGGGCCAACGTCCTGACTTTC. This encodes CASSPRVSGANVLTF.

This clone occurred a few times. The chain is built from TRBV18 and TRBJ1-4; D is uncertain. V lost 5 bases to trimming and J lost 1 base, with 14 bases between them. Germline V gene sequence: CDR1 KGHSH, CDR2 LQKENI. The CDR3 is 16 residues long. The CDR3 reads CASSVVQGLTNEKLFF. CDR3 sequence (DNA): TGTGCCAGCTCAGTCGTTCAAGGACTAACTAATGAAAAACTGTTTTTT.

Turning to this clone: This CDR3 is also generated by other DNA sequences in the sample. V and J are TRBV18 and TRBJ1-1; D ambiguous. Trimming cost V 1 base and J 1 base, with 4 bases left between them. Germline loops: CDR1 KGHSH, CDR2 LQKENI. This CDR3 has 13 residues. The CDR3 region is CASSPLQNTEAFF. For the CDR3, the DNA is TGTGCCAGCTCACCACTACAGAACACTGAAGCTTTCTTT.

The chain joins TRBV5-1 to TRBJ2-4; 10 nucleotides align to TRBD2. CDR1 and CDR2 from the germline V gene are SGHRS and YFSETQ. This CDR3 is built from 18 residues. The J segment lost 6 bases and the V segment lost 2 bases, leaving 14 bases of the junction unmatched. CDR3 region: CASSFNQLASGSGNIQYF. The CDR3 nucleotides are TGCGCCAGCAGCTTTAATCAGCTCGCTAGCGGGAGTGGAAACATTCAGTACTTC.

The chain is built from TRBV7-9 and TRBJ2-3; no definite D call. The germline V gene encodes CDR1 SEHNR and CDR2 FQNEAQ (reference sequence). The CDR3 is 15 amino acids. Trimming took 6 bases from V and 6 from J, leaving 19 bases between them. DNA for the CDR3: TGTGCCAGCAGGGGTTCGACTCTCCCGTCGGATACGCAGTATTTT. Translation: CASRGSTLPSDTQYF.

This chain joins TRBV7-9 and TRBJ2-1; D not resolved. The germline CDR1 and CDR2 sequences are SEHNR and FQNEAQ (reference sequence). Deletions cut 1 base from V and 4 bases from J, with 14 bases between. The CDR3 is 16 amino acids. Written as DNA, the CDR3 is TGTGCCAGCAGCTTAGGTTCGAGGTACCCATACAATGAGCAGTTCTTC. Translated: CASSLGSRYPYNEQFF.

J is TRBJ2-2 and V is TRBV11-3, with 11 bases that match TRBD1. Germline lookup yields CDR1 SGHNT and CDR2 YENEEA. Trimming at V came to 5 bases and at J to 4 bases, leaving 6 bases not matched to a gene. CDR3 length equals 16 residues. CDR3 residues: CASSPGTGGTTGELFF. DNA for the CDR3: TGTGCCAGCAGCCCAGGGACAGGGGGAACCACCGGGGAGCTGTTTTTT.

This sequence joins TRBV5-8 and TRBJ1-2; D uncertain. With 6 bases removed from V and 7 bases from J, the gap between germline ends came to 10 bases. Per germline, CDR1 SGHTS and CDR2 YDEGEE. CDR3 length equals 11 residues. CDR3 sequence: CASTRRFGYTF. The CDR3 DNA is TGTGCCAGCACGAGGCGGTTTGGCTACACCTTC. The full variable domain, completed using reference TRBV5-8 and TRBJ1-2, is EAGVTQSPTHLIKTRGQQATLRCSPISGHTSVYWYQQALGLGLQFLLWYDEGEERNRGNFPPRFSGRQFPNYSSELNVNALELEDSALYLCASTRRFGYTFGSGTRLTVV.

The CDR3 DNA reads TGTGCCACCAGTGAATCTGTCGGGAACACCGGGGAGCTGTTTTTT. Protein product: CATSESVGNTGELFF. J is TRBJ2-2 and V is TRBV24-1, with D unclear. The CDR3 length is 15 residues. Germline V gene sequence: CDR1 KGHDR, CDR2 SFDVKD. Trimming left V 4 bases short and J 1 base short, with 9 bases between.

The V and J genes are TRBV20-1 and TRBJ1-1; the D is unclear. The CDR3 has 11 residues. V was clipped by 3 bases and J by 3 bases, with 5 bases between them. Germline V CDR1 and CDR2: DFQATT, SNEGSKA (reference sequence). Here the CDR3 reads CSASSHTEAFF. DNA of the CDR3: TGCAGTGCTAGCTCTCACACTGAAGCTTTCTTT.

V gene TRBV28 combines with J gene TRBJ1-5; no definite D call. This CDR3 contains 16 residues. CDR1 is MDHEN, CDR2 SYDVKM, per germline. The V end was cut by 4 bases, the J end by 0 bases, with 13 bases between. The CDR3 region is CASSWGGGNSNQPQHF. In DNA form, the CDR3 reads TGTGCCAGCAGTTGGGGAGGAGGGAATAGCAATCAGCCCCAGCATTTT.

This chain links TRBV24-1 with TRBJ2-2; 8 bases map to TRBD2. Per the germline V gene, CDR1 is KGHDR and CDR2 is SFDVKD. The CDR3 is made up of 17 amino acids. V gave up 3 bases and J gave up 6 bases; unmatched junction bases: 11. Here the CDR3 reads CATSDQGMGAGAGELFF. Here the CDR3 DNA reads TGTGCCACCAGTGATCAAGGGATGGGAGCGGGGGCCGGGGAGCTGTTTTTT.

This chain uses TRBV28 with TRBJ2-4; D might be TRBD1 (6 bases). Germline-derived CDR1 and CDR2 are MDHEN and SYDVKM. This CDR3 is built from 11 residues. V lost 5 bases and J lost 13, with 12 bases in between. CDR3 nucleotides: TGTGCCAGCAGTAGAAGACAGGAACAGTACTTC. It specifies CASSRRQEQYF.

The chain has TRBV6-5 and TRBJ1-2, with D perhaps TRBD1 (6 bases). The ends were cut back, 10 bases at V and 4 bases at J, with 16 bases in the middle. Germline assignment: CDR1 MNHEY and CDR2 SVGAGI. This CDR3 contains 13 residues. CDR3 sequence reads: CATQGGGTYGYTF. DNA of the CDR3: TGTGCCACCCAAGGGGGGGGAACCTATGGCTACACCTTC.

The chain uses TRBV11-2 and TRBJ2-1; 10 nucleotides match TRBD2. Per germline, CDR1 SGHAT and CDR2 FQNNGV. V dropped 5 bases and J dropped 2; count of bases not matched to a gene: 15. The CDR3 loop spans 19 amino acids. CDR3 sequence: CASSPRLAGAVGTYNEQFF. CDR3 sequence (DNA): TGTGCCAGCAGCCCCAGGCTAGCGGGAGCAGTGGGCACCTACAATGAGCAGTTCTTC.

The chain uses TRBV3-1 (or the pseudogene TRBV3-2) and TRBJ2-7; D is uncertain. The CDR3 length is 13 residues. The ends were cut back, 0 bases at V and 5 bases at J, with 8 bases in the middle. Germline assignment: CDR1 LGHDT and CDR2 YNNKEL (reference sequence). CDR3 in amino acids: CASSQDYFHEQYF. The CDR3 bases are TGTGCCAGCAGCCAAGACTACTTCCACGAGCAGTACTTC.

V is TRBV28 and J is TRBJ1-1; D gene uncertain. Trimming took off 6 bases at V and 0 bases at J, with 11 bases between the two ends. Looked up from germline, CDR1 is MDHEN and CDR2 is SYDVKM. The CDR3 spans 14 residues. The CDR3 DNA is TGTGCCAGCAGGAGCTCCCCTCTGAACACTGAAGCTTTCTTT. This translates into CASRSSPLNTEAFF.

The genes are TRBV28 and TRBJ2-5, with 8 bases matching TRBD1. This CDR3 region has 14 residues. Unmatched junction bases numbered 5, after V lost 6 bases and J lost 2 bases. Germline V CDR1 and CDR2: MDHEN, SYDVKM. The CDR3 spells CASSQGAHQETQYF. The CDR3 DNA reads TGTGCCAGCAGCCAGGGGGCTCATCAAGAGACCCAGTACTTC.

The chain recombines TRBV19 with TRBJ2-7; 11 nucleotides match TRBD1. The CDR3 is 15 amino acids. Trimming cost V 6 bases and J 0 bases; bases outside gene matches: 4. The germline V gene encodes CDR1 LNHDA and CDR2 SQIVND (reference sequence). The CDR3 region has the DNA TGTGCCAGTAGCTGGGACAGGGGGAGCTCCTACGAGCAGTACTTC. Encoded protein: CASSWDRGSSYEQYF.

This clone appeared a single time. The chain is built from TRBV14 and TRBJ1-2; D ambiguous. The V and J ends lost 4 bases and 8 bases respectively, with 5 bases between them. Looked up from germline, CDR1 is SGHDN and CDR2 is FVKESK. This CDR3 spans 10 amino acids. This CDR3 reads CASSLRGYTF. The CDR3, as DNA: TGTGCCAGCAGCCTTCGGGGCTACACCTTC.